Listed below are T cell receptor beta chains from one sample, sequenced in a study. In TCRdb, the 5' RACE reads were re-called with MiXCR into one record per CDR3 protein. The sample has roughly 39,000 distinct CDR3 sequences, approximately 20% seen once. The source material was naive CD4+ T cells sorted from a lymph node. The receptors here all came from a female donor with breast cancer. Each CDR3 is given with its conserved first and last residue. D genes are given only for firm matches. Size tells how often a clone was seen (once, few, many) or the class of an expanded clone, and some rows leave it out.

>17|TRBV4-3|TRBJ2-3|-|TRBD2
CASSLRKSGVSTDTQYF
TGCGCCAGCAGCCTGCGAAAGAGCGGGGTTAGCACAGATACGCAGTATTTT
>15|TRBV24-1|TRBJ2-7|few|TRBD1
CATSDPGQGSYEQYF
TGTGCCACCAGTGATCCGGGACAGGGATCTTACGAGCAGTACTTC
>14|TRBV7-9|TRBJ1-1|many|-
CASNRGTHNTEAFF
TGTGCCAGCAATCGGGGGACCCATAACACTGAAGCTTTCTTT
>16|TRBV7-9|TRBJ1-1|-|-
CASSLGRPGTNTEAFF
TGTGCCAGCAGCTTAGGTCGTCCGGGAACGAACACTGAAGCTTTCTTT
>15|TRBV11-3|TRBJ2-3|few|TRBD1
CASSWGQGAGDTQYF
TGTGCCAGCAGCTGGGGACAGGGTGCCGGAGATACGCAGTATTTT
>13|TRBV27|TRBJ2-7|many|-
CASKGWAVYEQYF
TGTGCCAGCAAGGGATGGGCCGTGTACGAGCAGTACTTC
>14|TRBV7-2|TRBJ2-3|medium-sized|-
CASSPGPTTDTQYF
TGTGCCAGCAGCCCCGGGCCTACGACAGATACGCAGTATTTT
>14|TRBV5-1|TRBJ2-5|few|TRBD1
CASSMGQFQETQYF
TGCGCCAGCAGCATGGGACAGTTCCAAGAGACCCAGTACTTC
>17|TRBV5-1|TRBJ2-3|many|TRBD2
CASSEGTSGLWGDTQYF
TGCGCCAGCAGCGAGGGGACTAGCGGCTTGTGGGGGGATACGCAGTATTTT
>15|TRBV7-9|TRBJ2-1|-|-
CASSLAQGGYNEQFF
TGTGCCAGCAGCTTAGCGCAGGGGGGGTACAATGAGCAGTTCTTC
>16|TRBV7-8|TRBJ1-1|few|-
CASSLDRVYRSTEAFF
TGTGCCAGCAGCTTAGACAGAGTATATCGAAGCACTGAAGCTTTCTTT
>14|TRBV7-7|TRBJ2-5|few|-
CASSPSVIGETQYF
TGTGCTAGCAGCCCGAGCGTTATTGGGGAGACCCAGTACTTC
>15|TRBV6-2/TRBV6-3|TRBJ1-6|many|-
CASNSPDKGDSPLHF
TGTGCCAGCAACTCCCCGGACAAGGGGGATTCACCCCTCCACTTT
>14|TRBV5-4|TRBJ2-1|few|-
CASSSSDTESEQFF
TGTGCCAGCAGCAGTTCAGACACCGAGTCGGAGCAGTTCTTC
>17|TRBV4-1|TRBJ2-1|few|TRBD2
CASSSGLAGVGGNEQFF
TGCGCCAGCAGCTCGGGACTAGCGGGAGTCGGGGGCAATGAGCAGTTCTTC
>15|TRBV4-2|TRBJ1-1|few|TRBD1
CASSLNDRDDTEAFF
TGTGCCAGCAGCCTAAATGACAGGGACGACACTGAAGCTTTCTTT
>16|TRBV9|TRBJ1-1|many|-
CASSVGADSTNTEAFF
TGTGCCAGCAGCGTAGGAGCTGACAGCACGAACACTGAAGCTTTCTTT
>14|TRBV11-2|TRBJ2-1|-|-
CASSLDIGGSEQFF
TGTGCCAGCAGCTTAGATATAGGGGGGAGTGAGCAGTTCTTC
>23|TRBV5-4|TRBJ2-3|-|TRBD2
CASSLARGRREVGLAGESDTQYF
TGTGCCAGCAGCTTGGCCCGAGGTCGACGGGAGGTCGGACTAGCGGGAGAAAGTGATACGCAGTATTTT
>14|TRBV6-5|TRBJ2-7|many|-
CASSSPGESNEQYF
TGTGCCAGCAGTTCCCCAGGGGAATCTAACGAGCAGTACTTC
>12|TRBV9|TRBJ2-1|few|-
CASSVQYNEQFF
TGTGCCAGCAGCGTACAATACAATGAGCAGTTCTTC
>15|TRBV10-1|TRBJ2-2|-|TRBD2
CASGGTSGGGGELFF
TGCGCCAGCGGTGGGACTAGCGGGGGGGGCGGGGAGCTGTTTTTT
>13|TRBV5-6|TRBJ1-1|few|TRBD1
CATCRTGNSEAFF
TGTGCCACTTGCCGGACAGGAAACTCTGAAGCTTTCTTT
>13|TRBV10-3|TRBJ1-3|few|-
CAIVTGPGNTIYF
TGTGCCATTGTTACAGGGCCGGGAAACACCATATATTTT